The sample holds many counts of the clone carrying this T cell receptor beta chain. These data belong to a study of T-cell reconstitution after alpha-beta-depleted transplantation in children. Construction of the TCRbeta library involved unique molecular identifiers. TCRdb re-called the PCR reads with MiXCR, one entry per CDR3 protein. Of more than 250,000 distinct CDR3 sequences listed, 9.9% are singletons. Germline V CDR1 and CDR2: PRHDT, FYEKMQ (reference sequence). The CDR3 sequence is 15 residues long. After removal of 5 bases from V and 0 bases from J, the junction contained 5 bases not matched to a gene.

The rearrangement joins TRBV13 to TRBJ1-1, with 8 bases identical to TRBD1. The receptor was isolated from a human donor who donated a stem cell graft to a child with SCID. The starting material was PBMCs from the stem cell graft donor, obtained from the stem cell graft. CDR3 nucleotides: TGTGCCAGCAGCCCCCGGGACAGGTTGAACACTGAAGCTTTCTTT. It is translated as CASSPRDRLNTEAFF.